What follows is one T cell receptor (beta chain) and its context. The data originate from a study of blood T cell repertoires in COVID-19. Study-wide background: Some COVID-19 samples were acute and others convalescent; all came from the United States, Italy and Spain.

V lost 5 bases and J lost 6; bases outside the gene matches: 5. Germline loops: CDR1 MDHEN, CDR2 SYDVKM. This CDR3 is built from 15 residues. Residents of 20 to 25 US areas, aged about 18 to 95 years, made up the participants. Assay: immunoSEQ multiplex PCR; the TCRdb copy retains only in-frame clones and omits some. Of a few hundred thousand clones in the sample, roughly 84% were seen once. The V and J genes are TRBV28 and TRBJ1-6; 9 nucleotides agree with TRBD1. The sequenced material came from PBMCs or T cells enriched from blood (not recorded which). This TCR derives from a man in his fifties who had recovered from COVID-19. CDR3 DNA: TGTGCCAGCAGTCAGAACAGGGGGCTTAATTCACCCCTCCACTTT. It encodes CASSQNRGLNSPLHF.